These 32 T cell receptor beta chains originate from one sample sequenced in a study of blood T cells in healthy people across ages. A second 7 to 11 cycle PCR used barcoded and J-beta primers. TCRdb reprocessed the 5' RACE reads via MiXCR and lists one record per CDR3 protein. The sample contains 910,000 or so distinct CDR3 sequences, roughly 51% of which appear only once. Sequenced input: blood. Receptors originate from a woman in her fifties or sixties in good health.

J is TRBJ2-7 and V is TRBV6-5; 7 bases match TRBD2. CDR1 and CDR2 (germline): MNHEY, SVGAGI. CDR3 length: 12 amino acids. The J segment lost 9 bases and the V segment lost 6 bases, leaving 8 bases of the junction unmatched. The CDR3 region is CASSLNGGGQYF. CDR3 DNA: TGTGCCAGCAGCCTAAATGGGGGGGGGCAGTACTTC.

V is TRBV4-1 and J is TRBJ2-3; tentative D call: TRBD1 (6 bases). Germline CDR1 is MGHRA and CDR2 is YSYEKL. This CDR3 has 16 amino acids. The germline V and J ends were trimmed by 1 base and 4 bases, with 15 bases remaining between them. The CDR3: CASSQGTGRKADTQYF. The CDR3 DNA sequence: TGCGCCAGCAGCCAAGGAACAGGGCGAAAGGCAGATACGCAGTATTTT.

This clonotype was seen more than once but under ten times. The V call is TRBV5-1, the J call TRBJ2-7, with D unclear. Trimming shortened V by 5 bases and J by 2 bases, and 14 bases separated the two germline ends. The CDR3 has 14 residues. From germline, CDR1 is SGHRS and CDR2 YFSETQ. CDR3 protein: CASRAHGSTYEQYF. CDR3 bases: TGCGCCAGCAGAGCCCACGGTTCGACCTACGAGCAGTACTTC.

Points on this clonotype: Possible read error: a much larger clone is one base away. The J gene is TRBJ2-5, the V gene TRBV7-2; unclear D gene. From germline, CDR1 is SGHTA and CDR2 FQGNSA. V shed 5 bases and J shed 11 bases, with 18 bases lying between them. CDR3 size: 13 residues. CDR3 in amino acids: CASSLGRNYGQYF. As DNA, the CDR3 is TGTGCCAGCAGCCTCGGACGGAACTACGGGCAGTACTTC.

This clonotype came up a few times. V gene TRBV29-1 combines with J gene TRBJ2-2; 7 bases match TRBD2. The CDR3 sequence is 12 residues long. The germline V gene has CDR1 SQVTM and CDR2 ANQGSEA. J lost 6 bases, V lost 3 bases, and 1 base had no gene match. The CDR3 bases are TGCAGCGTTGATGGGGGGGCCGGGGAGCTGTTTTTT. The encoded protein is CSVDGGAGELFF.

This CDR3 reads CASSFRGRANYGYTF. For the CDR3, the DNA is TGTGCCAGCAGTTTCCGGGGCAGGGCTAACTATGGCTACACCTTC. The V gene is TRBV27, the J gene TRBJ1-2, with D possibly TRBD1 on 5 matching bases. Trimming stripped 3 bases from V and 0 bases from J, with 11 bases between. Per the germline V gene, CDR1 is MNHEY and CDR2 is SMNVEV (reference sequence). The CDR3 covers 15 residues.

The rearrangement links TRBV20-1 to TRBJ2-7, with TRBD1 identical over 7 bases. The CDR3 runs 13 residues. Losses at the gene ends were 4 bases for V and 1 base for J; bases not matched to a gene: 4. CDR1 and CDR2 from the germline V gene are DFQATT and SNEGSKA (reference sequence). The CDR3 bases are TGCAGTGCTAACCTACAGGGGTCCTACGAGCAGTACTTC. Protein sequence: CSANLQGSYEQYF.

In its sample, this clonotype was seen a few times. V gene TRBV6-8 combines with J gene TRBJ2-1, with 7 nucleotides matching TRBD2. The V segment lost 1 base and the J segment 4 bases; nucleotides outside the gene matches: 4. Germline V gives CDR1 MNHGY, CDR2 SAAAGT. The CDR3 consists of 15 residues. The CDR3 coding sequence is TGTGCCAGCAGTTACTTGCGGGAGCAGTACAATGAGCAGTTCTTC. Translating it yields CASSYLREQYNEQFF.

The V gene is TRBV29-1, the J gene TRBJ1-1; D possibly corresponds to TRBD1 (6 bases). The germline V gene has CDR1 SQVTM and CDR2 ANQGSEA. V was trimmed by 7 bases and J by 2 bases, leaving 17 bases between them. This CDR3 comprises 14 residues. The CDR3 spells CSAVSQGFNTEAFF. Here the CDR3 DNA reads TGCAGCGCTGTTAGCCAGGGGTTTAACACTGAAGCTTTCTTT.

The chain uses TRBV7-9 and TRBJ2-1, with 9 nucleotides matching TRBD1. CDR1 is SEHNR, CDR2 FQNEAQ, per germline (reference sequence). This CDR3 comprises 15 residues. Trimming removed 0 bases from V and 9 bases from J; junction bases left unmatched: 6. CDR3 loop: CASSLAGTGRPEQFF. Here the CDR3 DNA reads TGTGCCAGCAGCTTAGCGGGGACAGGGAGGCCTGAGCAGTTCTTC.

The CDR3: CATRGPMETQYF. For the CDR3, the DNA is TGTGCCACCAGGGGACCCATGGAGACCCAGTACTTC. The gene calls are TRBV24-1 and TRBJ2-5; D is possibly TRBD1 or TRBD2 (5 bases each). The CDR3 has 12 amino acids. CDR1 and CDR2 (germline): KGHDR, SFDVKD. V dropped 7 bases and J dropped 5 bases, with 10 bases sitting between them.

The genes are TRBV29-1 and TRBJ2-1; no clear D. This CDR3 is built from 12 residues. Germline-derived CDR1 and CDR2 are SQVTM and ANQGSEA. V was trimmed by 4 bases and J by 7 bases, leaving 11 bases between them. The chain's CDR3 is CSVGFHRNEQFF. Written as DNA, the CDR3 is TGCAGCGTTGGGTTCCACAGAAATGAGCAGTTCTTC.

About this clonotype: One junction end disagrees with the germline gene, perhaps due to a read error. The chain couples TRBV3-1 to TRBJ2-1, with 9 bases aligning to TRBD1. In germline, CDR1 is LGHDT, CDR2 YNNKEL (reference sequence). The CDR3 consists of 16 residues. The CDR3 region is CASSPGTGQSYNEQFF. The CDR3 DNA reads TGTGCCAGCAGCCCGGGGACAGGGCAATCCTACAACGAGCAGTTCTTC.

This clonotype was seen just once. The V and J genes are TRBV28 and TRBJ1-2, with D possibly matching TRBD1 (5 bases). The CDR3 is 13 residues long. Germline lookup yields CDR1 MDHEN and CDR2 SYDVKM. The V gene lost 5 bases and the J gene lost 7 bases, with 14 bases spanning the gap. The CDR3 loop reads CASSPGQVLGYTF. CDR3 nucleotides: TGTGCCAGCAGTCCGGGGCAGGTACTTGGCTACACCTTC.

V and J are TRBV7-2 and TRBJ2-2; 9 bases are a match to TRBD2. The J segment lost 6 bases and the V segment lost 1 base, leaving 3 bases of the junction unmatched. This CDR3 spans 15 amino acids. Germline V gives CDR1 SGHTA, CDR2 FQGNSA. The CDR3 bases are TGTGCCAGCAGCTTAGATGCGGGAGGGGCCGGGGAGCTGTTTTTT. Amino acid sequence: CASSLDAGGAGELFF.

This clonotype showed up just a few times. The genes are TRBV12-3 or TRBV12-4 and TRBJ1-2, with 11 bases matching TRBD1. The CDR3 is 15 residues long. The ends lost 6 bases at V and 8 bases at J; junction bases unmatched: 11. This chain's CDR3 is CASRDSGQGDSGYTF. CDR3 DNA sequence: TGTGCCAGCAGGGACTCGGGACAGGGGGATTCGGGCTACACCTTC.

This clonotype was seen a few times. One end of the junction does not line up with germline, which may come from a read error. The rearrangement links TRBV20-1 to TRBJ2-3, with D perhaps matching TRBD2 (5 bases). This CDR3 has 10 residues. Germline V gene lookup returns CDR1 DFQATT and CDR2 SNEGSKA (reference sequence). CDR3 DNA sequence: TGCAGGGCTAGCCCCGATACGCAGTATTTT. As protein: CRASPDTQYF.

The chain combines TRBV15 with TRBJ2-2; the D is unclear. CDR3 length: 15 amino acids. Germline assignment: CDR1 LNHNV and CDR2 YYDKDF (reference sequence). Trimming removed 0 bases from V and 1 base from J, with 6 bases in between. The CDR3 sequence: CATSRDRLNTGELFF. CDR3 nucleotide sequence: TGTGCCACCAGCAGAGATCGGCTGAACACCGGGGAGCTGTTTTTT.

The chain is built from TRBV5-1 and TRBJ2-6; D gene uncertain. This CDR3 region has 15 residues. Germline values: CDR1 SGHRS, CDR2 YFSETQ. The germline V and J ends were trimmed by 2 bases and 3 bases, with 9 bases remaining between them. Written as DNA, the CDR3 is TGCGCCAGCAGCTTTGGTACTCGTGGGGCCAACGTCCTGACTTTC. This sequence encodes CASSFGTRGANVLTF.

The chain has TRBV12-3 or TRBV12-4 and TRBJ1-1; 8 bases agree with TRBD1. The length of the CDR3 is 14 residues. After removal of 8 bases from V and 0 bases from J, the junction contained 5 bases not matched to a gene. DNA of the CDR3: TGTGCCAGCGGATGGACAGGGATGAACACTGAAGCTTTCTTT. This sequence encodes CASGWTGMNTEAFF.

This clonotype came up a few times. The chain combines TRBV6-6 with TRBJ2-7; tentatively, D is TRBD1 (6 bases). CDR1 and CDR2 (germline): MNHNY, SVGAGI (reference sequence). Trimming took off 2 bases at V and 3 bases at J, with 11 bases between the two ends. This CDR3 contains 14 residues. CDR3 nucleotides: TGTGCCAGCAGTTACCAGGGGCGGTACTACGAGCAGTACTTC. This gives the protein CASSYQGRYYEQYF.

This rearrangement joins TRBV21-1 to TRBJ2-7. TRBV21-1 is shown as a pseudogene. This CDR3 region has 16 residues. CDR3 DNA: TGTGCCAGCAGCAAAGTACGTGGACAGGGCTCCTACGAGCAGTACTTC. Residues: CASSKVRGQGSYEQYF.

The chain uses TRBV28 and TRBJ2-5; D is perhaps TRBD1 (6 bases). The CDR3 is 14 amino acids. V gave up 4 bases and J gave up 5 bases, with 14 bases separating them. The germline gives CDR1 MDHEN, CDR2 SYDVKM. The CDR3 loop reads CASSSQGVRETQYF. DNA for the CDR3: TGTGCCAGCAGTTCACAGGGAGTCAGGGAGACCCAGTACTTC.

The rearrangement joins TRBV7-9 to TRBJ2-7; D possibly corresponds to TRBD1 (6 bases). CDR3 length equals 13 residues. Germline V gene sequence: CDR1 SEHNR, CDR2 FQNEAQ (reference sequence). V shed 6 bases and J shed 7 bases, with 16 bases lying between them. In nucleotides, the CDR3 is TGTGCCAGCAGTTTGAGGGCAGGGGAAGAGCAGTACTTC. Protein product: CASSLRAGEEQYF. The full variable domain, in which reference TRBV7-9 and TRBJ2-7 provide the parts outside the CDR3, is DTGVSQNPRHKITKRGQNVTFRCDPISEHNRLYWYRQTLGQGPEFLTYFQNEAQLEKSRLLSDRFSAERPKGSFSTLEIQRTEQGDSAMYLCASSLRAGEEQYFGPGTRLTVT.

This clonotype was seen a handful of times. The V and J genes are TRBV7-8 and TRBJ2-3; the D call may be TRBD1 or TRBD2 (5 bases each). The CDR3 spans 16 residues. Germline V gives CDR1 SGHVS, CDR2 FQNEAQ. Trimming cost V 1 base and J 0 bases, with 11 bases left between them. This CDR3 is CASSLGYGASTDTQYF. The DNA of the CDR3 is TGTGCCAGCAGCTTAGGGTACGGGGCTAGCACAGATACGCAGTATTTT.

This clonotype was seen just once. The DNA of the CDR3 is TGTGCCAGCAGCTTAGTGGGCGTCGGAGGCTACGAGCAGTACTTC. Amino acid sequence: CASSLVGVGGYEQYF. The chain couples TRBV7-2 to TRBJ2-7; perhaps TRBD2 as D (5 bases). Germline V lookup: CDR1 SGHTA, CDR2 FQGNSA. The CDR3 loop spans 15 amino acids. The V end lost 1 base, the J end lost 3 bases, and 13 bases lay between the germline ends.

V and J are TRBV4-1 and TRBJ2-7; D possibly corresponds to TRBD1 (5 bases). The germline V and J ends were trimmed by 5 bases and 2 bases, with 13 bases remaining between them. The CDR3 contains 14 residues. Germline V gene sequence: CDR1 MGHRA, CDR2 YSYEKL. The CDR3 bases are TGCGCCAGCAGCGCCAGGGAAATTCCCTACGAGCAGTACTTC. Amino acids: CASSAREIPYEQYF.

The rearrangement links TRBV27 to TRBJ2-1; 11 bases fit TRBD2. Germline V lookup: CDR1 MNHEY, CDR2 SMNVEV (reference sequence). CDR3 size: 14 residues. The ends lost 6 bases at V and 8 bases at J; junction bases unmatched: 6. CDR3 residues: CASSIAGGPYEQFF. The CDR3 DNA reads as TGTGCCAGCAGCATAGCGGGAGGGCCCTATGAGCAGTTCTTC.

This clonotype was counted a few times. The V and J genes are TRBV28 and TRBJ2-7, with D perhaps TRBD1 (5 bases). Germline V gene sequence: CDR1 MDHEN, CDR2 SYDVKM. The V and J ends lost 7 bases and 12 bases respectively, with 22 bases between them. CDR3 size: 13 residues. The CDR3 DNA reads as TGTGCCAGCAAACGACAGAACCTAGAAATACGGTACTTC. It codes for CASKRQNLEIRYF.

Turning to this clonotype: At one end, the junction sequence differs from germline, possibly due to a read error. CDR3 nucleotides: TGTGCCGGCAGCCGCACCTTTAGCGGTTACTCTGGGGCCAACGTCCTGACTTTC. Translating gives CAGSRTFSGYSGANVLTF. The V and J genes are TRBV7-9 and TRBJ2-6; maybe TRBD2 (6 bases). Germline values: CDR1 SEHNR, CDR2 FQNEAQ (reference sequence). This CDR3 has 18 residues.

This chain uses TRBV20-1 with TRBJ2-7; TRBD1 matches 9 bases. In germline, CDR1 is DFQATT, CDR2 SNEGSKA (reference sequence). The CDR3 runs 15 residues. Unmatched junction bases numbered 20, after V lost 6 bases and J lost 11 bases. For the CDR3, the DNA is TGCAGTGCCCGGATCCCGGGACAGGGAGGTAGTGGAGAGTACTTC. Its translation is CSARIPGQGGSGEYF.

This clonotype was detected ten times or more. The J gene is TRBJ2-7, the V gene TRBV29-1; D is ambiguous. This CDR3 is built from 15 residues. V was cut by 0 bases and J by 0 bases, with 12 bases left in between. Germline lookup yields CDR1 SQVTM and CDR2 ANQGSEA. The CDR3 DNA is TGCAGCGTTGAAGACCCGAACACAAGCTCCTACGAGCAGTACTTC. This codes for CSVEDPNTSSYEQYF.